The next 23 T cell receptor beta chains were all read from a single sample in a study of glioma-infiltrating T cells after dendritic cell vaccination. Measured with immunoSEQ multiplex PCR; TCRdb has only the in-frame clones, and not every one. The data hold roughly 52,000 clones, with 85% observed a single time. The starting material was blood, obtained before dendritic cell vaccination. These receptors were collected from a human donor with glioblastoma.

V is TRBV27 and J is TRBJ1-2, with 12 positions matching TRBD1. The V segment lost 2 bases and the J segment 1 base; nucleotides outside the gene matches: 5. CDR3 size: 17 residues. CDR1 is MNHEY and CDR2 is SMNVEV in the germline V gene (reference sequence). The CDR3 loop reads CASSLVGQGAGNYGYTF. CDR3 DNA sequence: TGTGCCAGCAGTTTAGTGGGACAGGGGGCTGGTAACTATGGCTACACCTTC.

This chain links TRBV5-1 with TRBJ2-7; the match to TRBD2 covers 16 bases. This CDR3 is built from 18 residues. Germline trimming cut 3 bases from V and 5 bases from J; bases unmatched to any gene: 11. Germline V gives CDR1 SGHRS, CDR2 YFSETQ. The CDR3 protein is CASSSGTSGRAGFDEQYF. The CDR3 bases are TGCGCCAGCAGCTCCGGGACTAGCGGGAGGGCCGGGTTTGACGAGCAGTACTTC.

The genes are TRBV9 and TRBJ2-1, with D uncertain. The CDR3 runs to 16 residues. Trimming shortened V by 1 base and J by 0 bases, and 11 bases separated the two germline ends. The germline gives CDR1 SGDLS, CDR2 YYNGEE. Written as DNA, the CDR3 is TGTGCCAGCAGCGTACTCGCGGCGAGCTCCTACAATGAGCAGTTCTTC. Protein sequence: CASSVLAASSYNEQFF.

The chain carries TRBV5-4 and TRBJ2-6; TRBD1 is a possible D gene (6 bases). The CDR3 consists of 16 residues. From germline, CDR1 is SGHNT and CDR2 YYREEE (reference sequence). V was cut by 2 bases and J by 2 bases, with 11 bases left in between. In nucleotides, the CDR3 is TGTGCCAGCAGCTTACGCAGGGGCGCTGGGGCCAACGTCCTGACTTTC. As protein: CASSLRRGAGANVLTF. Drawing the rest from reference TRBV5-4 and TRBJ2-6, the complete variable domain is ETGVTQSPTHLIKTRGQQVTLRCSSQSGHNTVSWYQQALGQGPQFIFQYYREEENGRGNFPPRFSGLQFPNYSSELNVNALELDDSALYLCASSLRRGAGANVLTFGAGSRLTVL.

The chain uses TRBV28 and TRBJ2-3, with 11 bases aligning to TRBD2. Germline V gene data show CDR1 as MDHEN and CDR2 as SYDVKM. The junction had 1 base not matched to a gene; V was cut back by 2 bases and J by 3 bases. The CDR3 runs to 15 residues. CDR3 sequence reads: CASSLVAGGTDTQYF. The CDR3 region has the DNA TGTGCCAGCAGTTTAGTAGCGGGGGGGACAGATACGCAGTATTTT.

In DNA form, the CDR3 reads TGTGCCAGCCAGACAGACAGGGTAGGGGAAAAACTGTTTTTT. As protein: CASQTDRVGEKLFF. The chain joins TRBV2 to TRBJ1-4; TRBD1 matches at 7 bases. The J segment lost 8 bases and the V segment lost 8 bases, leaving 11 bases of the junction unmatched. There are 14 residues in the CDR3. The germline V gene has CDR1 SNHLY and CDR2 FYNNEI.

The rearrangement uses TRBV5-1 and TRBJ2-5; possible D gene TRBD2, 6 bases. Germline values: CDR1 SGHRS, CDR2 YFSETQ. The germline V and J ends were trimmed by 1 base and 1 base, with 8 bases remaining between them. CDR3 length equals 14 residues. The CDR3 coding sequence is TGCGCCAGCAGCTTGACGCGGGGCCAAGAGACCCAGTACTTC. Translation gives CASSLTRGQETQYF.

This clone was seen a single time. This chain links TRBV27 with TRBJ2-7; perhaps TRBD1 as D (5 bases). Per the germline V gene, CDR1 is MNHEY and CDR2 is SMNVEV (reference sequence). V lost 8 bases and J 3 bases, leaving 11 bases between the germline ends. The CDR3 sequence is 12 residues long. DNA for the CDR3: TGTGCCAGCCGGCCAGGGCTCTACGAGCAGTACTTC. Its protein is CASRPGLYEQYF.

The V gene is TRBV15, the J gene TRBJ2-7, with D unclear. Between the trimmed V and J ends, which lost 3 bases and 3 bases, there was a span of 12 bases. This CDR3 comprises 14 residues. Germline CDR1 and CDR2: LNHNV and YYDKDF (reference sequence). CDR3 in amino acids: CATSSPTGIYEQYF. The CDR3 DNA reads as TGTGCCACCAGCAGTCCCACGGGTATCTACGAGCAGTACTTC.

The CDR3, as DNA: TGTGCCAGCAGGATACAGAAGAACTCCTACGAGCAGTACTTC. Translated, it gives CASRIQKNSYEQYF. The chain carries TRBV28 and TRBJ2-7; D is uncertain. V lost 6 bases and J lost 0, with 12 bases in between. The germline CDR1 and CDR2 sequences are MDHEN and SYDVKM. The CDR3 consists of 14 residues.

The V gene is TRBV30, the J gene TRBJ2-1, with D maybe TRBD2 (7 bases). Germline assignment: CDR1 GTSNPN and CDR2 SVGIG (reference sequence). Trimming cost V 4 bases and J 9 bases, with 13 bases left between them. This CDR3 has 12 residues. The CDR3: CAWNHGGPEQFF. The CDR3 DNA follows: TGTGCCTGGAATCACGGGGGGCCTGAGCAGTTCTTC.

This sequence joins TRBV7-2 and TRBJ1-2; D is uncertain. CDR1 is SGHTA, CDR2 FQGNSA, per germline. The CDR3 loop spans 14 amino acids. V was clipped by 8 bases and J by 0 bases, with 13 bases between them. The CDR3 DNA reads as TGTGCCAGCGGATCGGGGAGAACTAACTATGGCTACACCTTC. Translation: CASGSGRTNYGYTF.

The CDR3 loop reads CASSPLGGEQYF. The CDR3 DNA reads TGTGCCAGCAGCCCCCTCGGGGGCGAGCAGTACTTC. The chain couples TRBV7-8 to TRBJ2-7; possibly TRBD2 for D (6 bases). Germline loops: CDR1 SGHVS, CDR2 FQNEAQ. V was cut by 5 bases and J by 6 bases, with 11 bases left in between. CDR3 size: 12 residues. The entire variable domain, with the rest obtained from reference TRBV7-8 and TRBJ2-7, is as follows: GAGVSQSPRYKVAKRGQDVALRCDPISGHVSLFWYQQALGQGPEFLTYFQNEAQLDKSGLPSDRFFAERPEGSVSTLKIQRTQQEDSAVYLCASSPLGGEQYFGPGTRLTVT.

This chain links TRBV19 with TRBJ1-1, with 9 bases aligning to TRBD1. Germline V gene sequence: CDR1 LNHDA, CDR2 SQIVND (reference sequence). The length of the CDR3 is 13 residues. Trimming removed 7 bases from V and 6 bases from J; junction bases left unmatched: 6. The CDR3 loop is CASIQGARSEAFF. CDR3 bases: TGTGCCAGTATACAGGGGGCGCGATCTGAAGCTTTCTTT.

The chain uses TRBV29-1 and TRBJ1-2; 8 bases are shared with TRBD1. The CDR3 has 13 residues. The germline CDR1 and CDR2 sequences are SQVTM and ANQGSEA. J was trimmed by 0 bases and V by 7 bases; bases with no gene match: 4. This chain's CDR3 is CSAGQGSNYGYTF. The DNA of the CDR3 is TGCAGCGCAGGACAGGGTTCTAACTATGGCTACACCTTC.

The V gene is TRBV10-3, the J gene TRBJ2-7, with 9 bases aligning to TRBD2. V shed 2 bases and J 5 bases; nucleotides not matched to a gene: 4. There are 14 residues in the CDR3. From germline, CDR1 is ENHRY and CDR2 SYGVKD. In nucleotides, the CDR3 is TGTGCCATCAGTGAGAGCGGGGGGCCTAACGAGCAGTACTTC. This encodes CAISESGGPNEQYF.

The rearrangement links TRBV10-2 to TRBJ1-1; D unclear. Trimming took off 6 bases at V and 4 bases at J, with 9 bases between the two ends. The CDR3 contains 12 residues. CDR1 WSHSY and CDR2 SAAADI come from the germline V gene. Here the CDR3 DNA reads TGCGCCAGCAGAGTATCGAGCACTGAAGCTTTCTTT. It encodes CASRVSSTEAFF.

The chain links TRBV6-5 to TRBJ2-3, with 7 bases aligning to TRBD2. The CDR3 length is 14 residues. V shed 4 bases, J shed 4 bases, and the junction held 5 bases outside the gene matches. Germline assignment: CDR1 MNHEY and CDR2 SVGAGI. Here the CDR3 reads CASSSNGRPDTQYF. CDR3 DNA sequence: TGTGCCAGCAGTTCGAACGGGAGGCCAGATACGCAGTATTTT.

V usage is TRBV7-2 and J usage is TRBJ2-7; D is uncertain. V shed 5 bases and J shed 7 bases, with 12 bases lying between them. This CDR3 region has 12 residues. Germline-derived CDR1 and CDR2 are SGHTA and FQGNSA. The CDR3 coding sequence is TGTGCCAGCAGCCCGAACTCCCGGGAGCAGTACTTC. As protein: CASSPNSREQYF.

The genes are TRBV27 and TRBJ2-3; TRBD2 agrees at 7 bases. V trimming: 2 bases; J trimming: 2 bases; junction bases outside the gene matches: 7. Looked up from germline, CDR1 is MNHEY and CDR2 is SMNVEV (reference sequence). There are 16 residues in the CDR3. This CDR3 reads CASSLMSGGPTDTQYF. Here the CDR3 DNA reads TGTGCCAGCAGTTTAATGTCGGGAGGTCCCACAGATACGCAGTATTTT.

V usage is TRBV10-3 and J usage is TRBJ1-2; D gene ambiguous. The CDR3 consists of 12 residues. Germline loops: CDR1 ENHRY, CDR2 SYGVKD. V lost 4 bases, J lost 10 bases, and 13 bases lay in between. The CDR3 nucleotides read TGTGCCATCAGTGGCTTACAAACACACTACACCTTC. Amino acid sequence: CAISGLQTHYTF.

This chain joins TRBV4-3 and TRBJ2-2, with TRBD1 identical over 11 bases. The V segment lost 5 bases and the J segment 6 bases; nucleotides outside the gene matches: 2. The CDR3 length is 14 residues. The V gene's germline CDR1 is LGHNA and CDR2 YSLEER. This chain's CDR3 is CASSWDRGAGELFF. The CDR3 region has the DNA TGCGCCAGCAGCTGGGACAGGGGGGCCGGGGAGCTGTTTTTT.

Here the CDR3 reads CASRSDRGMSNEQFF. The CDR3 nucleotides are TGTGCCAGCAGGAGCGACAGGGGAATGAGCAATGAGCAGTTCTTC. This chain joins TRBV6-4 and TRBJ2-1, with 8 nucleotides matching TRBD1. The germline gives CDR1 MRHNA, CDR2 SNTAGT. CDR3 length: 15 residues. The J segment lost 6 bases and the V segment lost 6 bases, leaving 10 bases of the junction unmatched.